The 29 T cell receptor beta chains given below trace back to one sample, sequenced in a study of blood T cell repertoires in COVID-19. Produced via immunoSEQ multiplex PCR; TCRdb's table is partial and in-frame only. The repertoire holds 150,000 to 250,000 clones, around four fifths seen once, with 6.9% in the top ten. The source material was peripheral blood. Every receptor here comes from a human donor with acute or convalescent COVID-19. The donor label of this sample is uncertain.

The CDR3: CASVDRSDQPQHF. The DNA for the CDR3 is TGTGCCAGCGTTGACAGGTCGGATCAGCCCCAGCATTTT. The V call is TRBV18, the J call TRBJ1-5; a weak D match, TRBD1 (6 bases). Trimming pared 8 bases from V and 5 bases from J, leaving 13 bases between. CDR3 length: 13 amino acids. Germline V gives CDR1 KGHSH, CDR2 LQKENI. The complete variable domain, with remaining parts taken from reference TRBV18 and TRBJ1-5, reads NAGVMQNPRHLVRRRGQEARLRCSPMKGHSHVYWYRQLPEEGLKFMVYLQKENIIDESGMPKERFSAEFPKEGPSILRIQQVVRGDSAAYFCASVDRSDQPQHFGDGTRLSIL.

This clone has only one observation. The chain recombines TRBV5-1 with TRBJ2-5, with 10 bases lining up with TRBD2. The junction had 7 bases not matched to a gene; V was cut back by 0 bases and J by 5 bases. Germline CDR1 reads SGHRS; CDR2 reads YFSETQ. This CDR3 has 16 amino acids. CDR3 residues: CASSLDIAGGMETQYF. CDR3 coding DNA: TGCGCCAGCAGCTTGGACATAGCGGGAGGAATGGAGACCCAGTACTTC. Full variable domain (rest looked up from reference TRBV5-1 and TRBJ2-5): KAGVTQTPRYLIKTRGQQVTLSCSPISGHRSVSWYQQTPGQGLQFLFEYFSETQRNKGNFPGRFSGRQFSNSRSEMNVSTLELGDSALYLCASSLDIAGGMETQYFGPGTRLLVL.

The genes are TRBV2 and TRBJ1-2, with 8 bases that match TRBD1. Germline V gene sequence: CDR1 SNHLY, CDR2 FYNNEI. This CDR3 spans 15 amino acids. V gave up 6 bases and J gave up 4 bases; unmatched junction bases: 10. The CDR3 protein is CASRQEDRVIYGYTF. The CDR3 nucleotides read TGTGCCAGCAGGCAAGAGGACAGGGTTATCTATGGCTACACCTTC.

The chain joins TRBV19 to TRBJ1-6, with D maybe TRBD1 (5 bases). The germline CDR1 and CDR2 sequences are LNHDA and SQIVND (reference sequence). The CDR3 covers 14 residues. V gave up 4 bases and J gave up 10 bases, with 14 bases separating them. The CDR3 protein is CASSTRQTGSPLHF. The CDR3 DNA sequence: TGTGCCAGTAGTACCCGACAGACTGGCTCACCCCTCCACTTT.

This clone was picked up a small number of times. This chain uses TRBV25-1 with TRBJ1-5; D is perhaps TRBD1 (6 bases). CDR1 is MGHDK, CDR2 SYGVNS, per germline. The CDR3 has 15 amino acids. The V and J ends lost 3 bases and 3 bases respectively, with 12 bases between them. As DNA, the CDR3 is TGTGCCAGCAGTGACCCAGGGGACTACAATCAGCCCCAGCATTTT. It translates to CASSDPGDYNQPQHF.

The CDR3 reads CASSQYGGGYNEQFF. CDR3 DNA: TGCGCCAGCAGCCAGTATGGGGGCGGTTACAATGAGCAGTTCTTC. The chain carries TRBV4-3 and TRBJ2-1, with D possibly TRBD1 on 6 matching bases. This CDR3 is 15 amino acids long. CDR1 and CDR2 (germline): LGHNA, YSLEER. Trimming shortened V by 3 bases and J by 4 bases, and 13 bases separated the two germline ends.

The V gene is TRBV20-1, the J gene TRBJ1-1; no firm D call. This CDR3 is 11 amino acids long. Germline CDR1 and CDR2: DFQATT and SNEGSKA (reference sequence). V was clipped by 4 bases and J by 1 base, with 4 bases between them. For the CDR3, the DNA is TGCAGTGCTAAGCCGAACACTGAAGCTTTCTTT. Translation: CSAKPNTEAFF.

This clone came up once. The chain joins TRBV6-1 to TRBJ1-2; tentatively, D is TRBD1 (5 bases). The CDR3 contains 14 residues. V lost 3 bases to trimming and J lost 2 bases, with 10 bases between them. Germline V CDR1 and CDR2: MNHNS, SASEGT. CDR3 loop: CASSEGQKNYGYTF. CDR3 bases: TGTGCCAGCAGTGAGGGGCAGAAGAACTATGGCTACACCTTC.

The chain carries TRBV25-1 and TRBJ2-3; 9 bases agree with TRBD1. The junction had 13 bases not matched to a gene; V was cut back by 5 bases and J by 7 bases. This CDR3 region has 16 residues. Germline CDR1 and CDR2: MGHDK and SYGVNS. The CDR3 protein is CASSRGQGSGGNTQYF. The CDR3 nucleotides are TGTGCCAGCAGTAGGGGACAGGGAAGTGGTGGGAATACGCAGTATTTT.

The chain is built from TRBV19 and TRBJ2-7, with 13 positions matching TRBD2. The CDR3 consists of 15 residues. Germline values: CDR1 LNHDA, CDR2 SQIVND (reference sequence). The V and J ends lost 5 bases and 3 bases, in that order; junction bases with no gene match: 4. Written as DNA, the CDR3 is TGTGCCAGTAGTGCACTAGCGGGAGGGAGCTACGAGCAGTACTTC. Amino acids: CASSALAGGSYEQYF. The whole variable domain, filled in from reference TRBV19 and TRBJ2-7, reads DGGITQSPKYLFRKEGQNVTLSCEQNLNHDAMYWYRQDPGQGLRLIYYSQIVNDFQKGDIAEGYSVSREKKESFPLTVTSAQKNPTAFYLCASSALAGGSYEQYFGPGTRLTVT.

The J gene is TRBJ1-5, the V gene TRBV27; D possibly corresponds to TRBD1 (6 bases). The CDR3 length is 17 residues. V lost 6 bases, J lost 0 bases, and 18 bases lay in between. Per the germline V gene, CDR1 is MNHEY and CDR2 is SMNVEV (reference sequence). CDR3 sequence reads: CASSPLQGGYSNQPQHF. CDR3 sequence (DNA): TGTGCCAGCAGCCCCTTACAGGGTGGGTATAGCAATCAGCCCCAGCATTTT.

The chain links TRBV27 to TRBJ2-3, with 9 bases fitting TRBD2. This CDR3 has 16 amino acids. The V and J ends lost 5 bases and 2 bases, in that order; junction bases with no gene match: 8. Germline values: CDR1 MNHEY, CDR2 SMNVEV (reference sequence). The DNA of the CDR3 is TGTGCCAGCAGTCGTATAGCGGGAGTATACACAGATACGCAGTATTTT. As protein: CASSRIAGVYTDTQYF.

J is TRBJ2-3 and V is TRBV2; 7 bases map to TRBD2. The germline V gene has CDR1 SNHLY and CDR2 FYNNEI. The V and J ends lost 4 bases and 5 bases, in that order; junction bases with no gene match: 9. This CDR3 is 15 amino acids long. The CDR3 nucleotides read TGTGCCAGCAGTGGGGAGGGGCCGCGCATAGATACGCAGTATTTT. It codes for CASSGEGPRIDTQYF.

This chain connects TRBV7-3 to TRBJ2-7; 8 bases match TRBD2. This CDR3 spans 15 amino acids. CDR1 is SGHTA, CDR2 FQGTGA, per germline. V trimming: 2 bases; J trimming: 2 bases; junction bases outside the gene matches: 5. In DNA form, the CDR3 reads TGTGCCAGCAGCTTACAAGAGGGACTAGCCTACGAGCAGTACTTC. Translating gives CASSLQEGLAYEQYF.

The rearrangement links TRBV2 to TRBJ2-5, with no clear D. CDR3 length: 11 residues. Trimming shortened V by 5 bases and J by 1 base, and 2 bases separated the two germline ends. In germline, CDR1 is SNHLY, CDR2 FYNNEI. Written as DNA, the CDR3 is TGTGCCAGCAGTCTCCAAGAGACCCAGTACTTC. Translation: CASSLQETQYF.

This chain uses TRBV6-5 with TRBJ1-1; D is perhaps TRBD1 (6 bases). CDR1 is MNHEY, CDR2 SVGAGI, per germline. The CDR3 has 14 amino acids. Trimming pared 6 bases from V and 1 base from J, leaving 12 bases between. The CDR3 region has the DNA TGTGCCAGCAGGGCCGGGACACCGAACACTGAAGCTTTCTTT. This sequence encodes CASRAGTPNTEAFF.

The gene calls are TRBV9 and TRBJ1-6; D is unresolved. The CDR3 runs 12 residues. Germline V gene sequence: CDR1 SGDLS, CDR2 YYNGEE. V dropped 2 bases and J dropped 7 bases, with 4 bases sitting between them. This chain's CDR3 is CASSVQNSPLHF. The CDR3 DNA follows: TGTGCCAGCAGCGTGCAGAATTCACCCCTCCACTTT.

V usage is TRBV28 and J usage is TRBJ2-5, with D maybe TRBD1 (6 bases). The CDR3 runs to 12 residues. The germline V gene encodes CDR1 MDHEN and CDR2 SYDVKM. V was clipped by 5 bases and J by 5 bases, with 9 bases between them. The CDR3 DNA follows: TGTGCCAGCAGTGGGGGCTTGGAGACCCAGTACTTC. This sequence encodes CASSGGLETQYF.

In the case of this clone: The identical CDR3 is also encoded by other nucleotide sequences in the sample. The gene calls are TRBV6-1 and TRBJ1-5; the D gene is possibly TRBD1 (5 bases). CDR1 and CDR2 (germline): MNHNS, SASEGT. The CDR3 has 14 residues. Trimming took off 6 bases at V and 1 base at J, with 10 bases between the two ends. CDR3 loop: CASSRTGSNQPQHF. CDR3 nucleotides: TGTGCCAGCAGCCGTACAGGAAGCAATCAGCCCCAGCATTTT.

The chain combines TRBV29-1 with TRBJ1-2, with 8 bases that match TRBD1. This CDR3 comprises 11 residues. Germline CDR1 reads SQVTM; CDR2 reads ANQGSEA. J gave up 7 bases and V 6 bases, and 4 bases lay outside the gene matches. The CDR3 spells CSVTGDGGYTF. The CDR3 bases are TGCAGCGTGACAGGGGACGGTGGCTACACCTTC.

This chain joins TRBV2 and TRBJ2-1, with TRBD1 as a possible D gene (6 bases). The CDR3 runs 13 residues. Trimming took off 6 bases at V and 10 bases at J, with 16 bases between the two ends. In germline, CDR1 is SNHLY, CDR2 FYNNEI. In DNA, the CDR3 is TGTGCCAGCAGGGACAGCCGTCTGGGGGAGCAGTTCTTC. Its translation: CASRDSRLGEQFF.

This chain joins TRBV4-2 and TRBJ2-1, with TRBD2 matching over 8 bases. V shed 1 base and J 3 bases; nucleotides not matched to a gene: 14. Germline lookup yields CDR1 LGHNA and CDR2 YNFKEQ. There are 19 residues in the CDR3. For the CDR3, the DNA is TGTGCCAGCAGCCAAGGTAAGCTAGCGGGCCTACCTCGCTACAATGAGCAGTTCTTC. Residues: CASSQGKLAGLPRYNEQFF.

This clone has only one observation. The genes are TRBV11-1 and TRBJ1-2; D not certain. Germline V gene data show CDR1 as SGHAT and CDR2 as FQDESV (reference sequence). Between the trimmed V and J ends, which lost 1 base and 2 bases, there was a span of 8 bases. This CDR3 comprises 14 residues. The CDR3: CASSLVRENYGYTF. The CDR3 nucleotides read TGTGCCAGCAGCTTAGTGCGGGAAAACTATGGCTACACCTTC.

Only one count was recorded for this clone. J is TRBJ2-2 and V is TRBV20-1; the D gene could be TRBD1 or TRBD2 (6 bases each). Germline lookup yields CDR1 DFQATT and CDR2 SNEGSKA (reference sequence). V lost 3 bases to trimming and J lost 6 bases, with 11 bases between them. This CDR3 has 13 amino acids. The CDR3 nucleotides read TGCAGTGCTAGTGGAGGGGGACCCGGGGAGCTGTTTTTT. It yields the protein CSASGGGPGELFF.

The chain recombines TRBV5-6 with TRBJ2-5; 7 nucleotides line up with TRBD2. In germline, CDR1 is SGHDT, CDR2 YYEEEE. The CDR3 is 16 amino acids. J gave up 1 base and V 0 bases, and 6 bases lay outside the gene matches. The CDR3 sequence is CASSLAFASGQETQYF. The CDR3 DNA reads as TGTGCCAGCAGCTTGGCATTTGCTAGCGGCCAAGAGACCCAGTACTTC.

This clone was counted only a few times. The junction departs from germline at one end; a sequencing error may be responsible. The V gene is TRBV19, the J gene TRBJ2-4, with 9 nucleotides matching TRBD2. The CDR3 spans 14 residues. CDR1 is LNHDA and CDR2 is SQIVND in the germline V gene (reference sequence). CDR3 in amino acids: CASSMGASGDSTCF. The CDR3 DNA follows: TGTGCCAGTAGTATGGGGGCTAGCGGGGACAGTACTTGCTTC.

The chain employs TRBV9 and TRBJ1-1; D gene unclear. The CDR3 length is 14 residues. Looked up from germline, CDR1 is SGDLS and CDR2 is YYNGEE. Trimming shortened V by 3 bases and J by 7 bases, and 16 bases separated the two germline ends. The CDR3 here is CASSASPTDLEAFF. CDR3 in DNA: TGTGCCAGCAGCGCCAGCCCCACAGATCTTGAAGCTTTCTTT.

This clone was counted between two and nine times. The V gene is TRBV4-2, the J gene TRBJ2-3; 9 bases agree with TRBD2. The J segment lost 2 bases and the V segment lost 6 bases, leaving 9 bases of the junction unmatched. Per germline, CDR1 LGHNA and CDR2 YNFKEQ. The CDR3 is 16 residues long. The CDR3 DNA reads as TGTGCCAGCAGGGGGACGACTAGCGGCGCCACAGATACGCAGTATTTT. This gives the protein CASRGTTSGATDTQYF.

The chain recombines TRBV6-6 with TRBJ2-7; no reliable D call. CDR3 length: 11 residues. V lost 5 bases, J lost 9 bases, and 11 bases lay in between. Germline V gives CDR1 MNHNY, CDR2 SVGAGI (reference sequence). The DNA for the CDR3 is TGTGCCAGCAGTGCTGAAAATAGGCAGTACTTC. Its protein is CASSAENRQYF.